This T cell receptor (beta chain) was identified in a study of naive and memory T cell subsets. Turning to this clonotype: Its specificity is unknown.

After the first PCR, alpha and beta chain libraries were processed separately. Study results and limitations: Diversity fell and Gini index rose from naive through CM, EM, EMRA.

Both TRBC1 and TRBC2 were covered by a beta constant-region primer of two equimolar oligonucleotides. Nested alpha and beta constant-region primers with the SP2 primer drove four PCR rounds on ligated cDNA. The cDNA 3' end received a ligated single-stranded oligonucleotide carrying the SP2 primer and a 12-nucleotide UMI. TCRdb used MiXCR to reprocess the UMI-ligation and nested PCR reads, holding one entry per CDR3 protein. The sample holds 120,000 or so distinct CDR3 sequences; around a third are singletons and the top ten take 0.75% to 1%. Trimming pared 4 bases from V and 7 bases from J, leaving 11 bases between. Germline CDR1 LGHNA, CDR2 YSLEER. The CDR3 sequence is 13 residues long.

V is TRBV4-3 and J is TRBJ1-5; D is perhaps TRBD1 (5 bases). The source of this sequence is a human donor in good health. What was sequenced was central memory CD4+ T cells from blood. In DNA, the CDR3 is TGCGCCAGCAGCCCAGGAACAGGCCAGCCCCAGCATTTT. Translated, it gives CASSPGTGQPQHF.